The next 6 T cell receptor beta chains were all read from a single sample in a study of metastatic and nonmetastatic thyroid tumors. Each patient came to thyroid surgery without any prior treatment (of any kind). TCRdb reprocessed the PCR reads using MiXCR. The data contain 35,000 to 50,000 clones, around 28% of them singletons. Input material: blood. These TCRs come from a male donor with papillary thyroid cancer or a benign thyroid nodule (not recorded which). Some clones in this sample may be carry-over from other donors' samples.

This clone has a count of ten or more. The rearrangement joins TRBV28 to TRBJ2-5; the D is unclear. CDR3 length: 14 amino acids. The germline V and J ends were trimmed by 6 bases and 2 bases, with 13 bases remaining between them. The germline V gene encodes CDR1 MDHEN and CDR2 SYDVKM. Written as DNA, the CDR3 is TGTGCCAGCAGACCCCTCTATCTGCAAGAGACCCAGTACTTC. Amino acids: CASRPLYLQETQYF.

In this sample, this clone is medium-sized. V usage is TRBV30 and J usage is TRBJ2-7, with 9 nucleotides matching TRBD1. This CDR3 comprises 14 residues. Germline V lookup: CDR1 GTSNPN, CDR2 SVGIG (reference sequence). Germline trimming cut 4 bases from V and 3 bases from J; bases unmatched to any gene: 7. The CDR3 DNA reads TGTGCCTGGAATGTACAGGGGGCGAGCTACGAGCAGTACTTC. Translation gives CAWNVQGASYEQYF.

The chain uses TRBV9 and TRBJ1-2; maybe TRBD1 (5 bases). There are 14 residues in the CDR3. Germline values: CDR1 SGDLS, CDR2 YYNGEE. V lost 3 bases and J lost 8, with 17 bases in between. For the CDR3, the DNA is TGTGCCAGCAGCGCCGTCACGGGGCTACGAGGCTACACCTTC. The encoded protein is CASSAVTGLRGYTF.

This clone has a handful of counts. The chain carries TRBV6-2 or TRBV6-3 and TRBJ1-1; TRBD1 matches 7 bases. The length of the CDR3 is 15 residues. CDR1 is MNHEY and CDR2 is SVGEGT in the germline V gene. Trimming cost V 0 bases and J 4 bases; bases outside gene matches: 5. CDR3 sequence: CASSYSTGVLTEAFF. The CDR3 DNA follows: TGTGCCAGCAGTTACTCAACAGGGGTTCTCACTGAAGCTTTCTTT.

This chain links TRBV19 with TRBJ2-2; D not certain. Per the germline V gene, CDR1 is LNHDA and CDR2 is SQIVND (reference sequence). This CDR3 comprises 13 residues. The V gene lost 4 bases and the J gene lost 2 bases, with 5 bases spanning the gap. The CDR3 coding sequence is TGTGCCAGTAGTAAACACAACACCGGGGAGCTGTTTTTT. Its translation: CASSKHNTGELFF. Combining the CDR3 with reference TRBV19 and TRBJ2-2 gives the whole variable domain DGGITQSPKYLFRKEGQNVTLSCEQNLNHDAMYWYRQDPGQGLRLIYYSQIVNDFQKGDIAEGYSVSREKKESFPLTVTSAQKNPTAFYLCASSKHNTGELFFGEGSRLTVL.

The sample holds a few counts of this clone. The chain links TRBV24-1 to TRBJ2-3; 8 nucleotides match TRBD1. The CDR3 extends over 15 amino acids. Germline V gives CDR1 KGHDR, CDR2 SFDVKD. J lost 3 bases, V lost 4 bases, and 5 bases had no gene match. The CDR3 here is CATSEDRGSTDTQYF. CDR3 nucleotides: TGTGCCACCAGTGAAGACAGGGGATCAACAGATACGCAGTATTTT.